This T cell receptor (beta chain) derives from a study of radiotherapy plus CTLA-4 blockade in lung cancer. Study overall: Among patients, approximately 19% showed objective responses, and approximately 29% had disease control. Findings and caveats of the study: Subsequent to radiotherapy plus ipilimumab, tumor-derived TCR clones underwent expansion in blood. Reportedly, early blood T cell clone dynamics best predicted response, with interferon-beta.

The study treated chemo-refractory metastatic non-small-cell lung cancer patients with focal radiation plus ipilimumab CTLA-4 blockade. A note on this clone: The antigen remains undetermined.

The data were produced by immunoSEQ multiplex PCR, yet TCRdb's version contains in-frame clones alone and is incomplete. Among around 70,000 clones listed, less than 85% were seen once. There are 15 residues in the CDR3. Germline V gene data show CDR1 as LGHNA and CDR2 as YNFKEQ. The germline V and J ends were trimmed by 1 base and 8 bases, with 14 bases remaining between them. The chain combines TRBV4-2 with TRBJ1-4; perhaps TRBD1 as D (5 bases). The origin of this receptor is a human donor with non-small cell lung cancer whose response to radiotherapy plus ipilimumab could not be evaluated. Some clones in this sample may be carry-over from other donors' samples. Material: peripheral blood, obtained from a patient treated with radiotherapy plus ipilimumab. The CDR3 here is CASSQVRGRGEKLFF. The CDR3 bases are TGTGCCAGCAGCCAAGTGCGGGGGAGAGGGGAAAAACTGTTTTTT.